This T cell receptor beta chain was sequenced for a study of T cell clonotyping in hematopoietic cell transplantation. The V end lost 2 bases, the J end lost 5 bases, and 16 bases lay between the germline ends. The V gene's germline CDR1 is SGHTS and CDR2 YDEGEE. This CDR3 is built from 15 residues. Assay used: immunoSEQ multiplex PCR; TCRdb lists only in-frame clones, some missing. The sample lists roughly 13,000 clones, approximately 56% occurring once. General observations from the study: Few recipient clonotypes overlapped donors; over 95% were de novo at given depth. Higher Inverse Simpson Index values in graft donor and pretransplant recipient predicted broader posttransplant TCR diversity. Recipient TCR diversity dropped after transplant; expanded clonotypes rose from day 30 to 180.

In its sample, this clone was seen a few times. Its antigen is currently unknown. This receptor was taken from a human donor who either received an allogeneic hematopoietic cell transplant for a myeloid malignancy or was a related donor (not recorded which). Some clones in this sample may be carry-over from other donors' samples. This chain uses TRBV5-8 with TRBJ1-2; no firm D call. The sequenced sample was PBMCs. CDR3 region: CASSFPRLAGYGYTF. CDR3 nucleotide sequence: TGTGCCAGCAGCTTCCCTAGGTTGGCGGGGTATGGCTACACCTTC.